This section outlines one TCR beta chain sequence together with its context. What it binds is not known. Following 10 days of culture, CD4+ T cells were isolated. Having tested negative for nucleocapsid antibodies, the vaccine recipients showed no prior SARS-CoV-2 infection. This entry comes from a study of vaccination effects on CD4 cells after COVID-19. Germline CDR1 and CDR2: MNHEY and SVGEGT. J was trimmed by 9 bases and V by 0 bases; bases with no gene match: 2. The CDR3 is made up of 14 amino acids. Using immunoSEQ multiplex PCR, the repertoire was profiled, and TCRdb retains in-frame clones only, with some absent. This table holds about 25,000 clones, 73% found once.

V is TRBV6-2 or TRBV6-3 and J is TRBJ1-6; 7 bases fit TRBD1. This material consisted of CD4+ T cells from PBMCs cultured without peptide, taken before COVID-19 vaccination. The TCR was taken from a human donor who received a COVID-19 vaccine. In nucleotides, the CDR3 is TGTGCCAGCAGTTACTCGACAGGGCGTTCACCCCTCCACTTT. This encodes CASSYSTGRSPLHF.